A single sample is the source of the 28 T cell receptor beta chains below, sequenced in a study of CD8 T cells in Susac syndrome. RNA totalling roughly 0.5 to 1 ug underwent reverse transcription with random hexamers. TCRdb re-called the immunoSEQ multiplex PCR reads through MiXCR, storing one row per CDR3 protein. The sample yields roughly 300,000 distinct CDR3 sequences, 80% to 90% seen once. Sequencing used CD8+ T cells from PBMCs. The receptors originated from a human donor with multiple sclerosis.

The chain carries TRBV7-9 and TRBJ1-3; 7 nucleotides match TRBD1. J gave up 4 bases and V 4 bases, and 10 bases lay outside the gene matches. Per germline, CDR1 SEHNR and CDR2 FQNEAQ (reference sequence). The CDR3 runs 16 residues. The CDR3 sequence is CASSSPFRDRGNTIYF. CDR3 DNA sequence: TGTGCCAGCAGCTCACCCTTTCGGGACAGAGGAAACACCATATATTTT. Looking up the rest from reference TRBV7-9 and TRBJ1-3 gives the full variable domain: DTGVSQNPRHKITKRGQNVTFRCDPISEHNRLYWYRQTLGQGPEFLTYFQNEAQLEKSRLLSDRFSAERPKGSFSTLEIQRTEQGDSAMYLCASSSPFRDRGNTIYFGEGSWLTVV.

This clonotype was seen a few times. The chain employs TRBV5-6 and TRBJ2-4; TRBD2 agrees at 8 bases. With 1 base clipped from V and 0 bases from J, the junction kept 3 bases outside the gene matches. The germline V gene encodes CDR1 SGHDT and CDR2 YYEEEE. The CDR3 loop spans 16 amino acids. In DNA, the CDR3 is TGTGCCAGCAGCTTGTCGGGGGGGCTAGCCAAAAACATTCAGTACTTC. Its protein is CASSLSGGLAKNIQYF. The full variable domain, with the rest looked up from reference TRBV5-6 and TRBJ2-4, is DAGVTQSPTHLIKTRGQQVTLRCSPKSGHDTVSWYQQALGQGPQFIFQYYEEEERQRGNFPDRFSGHQFPNYSSELNVNALLLGDSALYLCASSLSGGLAKNIQYFGAGTRLSVL.

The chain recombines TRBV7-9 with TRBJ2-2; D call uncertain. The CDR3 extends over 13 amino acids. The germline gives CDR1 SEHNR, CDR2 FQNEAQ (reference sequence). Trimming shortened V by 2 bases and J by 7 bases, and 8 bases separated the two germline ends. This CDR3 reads CASSLPGRGELFF. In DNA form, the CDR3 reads TGTGCCAGCAGCTTACCAGGCCGCGGGGAGCTGTTTTTT.

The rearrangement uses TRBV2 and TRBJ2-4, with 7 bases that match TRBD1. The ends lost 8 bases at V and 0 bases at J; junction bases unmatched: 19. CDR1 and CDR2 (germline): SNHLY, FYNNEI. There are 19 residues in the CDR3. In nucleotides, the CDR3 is TGTGCCAGCCTGCCCCGGGACAGCGGACGGAATTTAGCCAAAAACATTCAGTACTTC. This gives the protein CASLPRDSGRNLAKNIQYF.

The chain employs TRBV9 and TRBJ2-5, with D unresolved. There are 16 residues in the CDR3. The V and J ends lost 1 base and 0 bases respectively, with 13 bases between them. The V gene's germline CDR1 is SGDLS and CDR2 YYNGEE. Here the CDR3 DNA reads TGTGCCAGCAGCGTACGGATCGACAATTACCAAGAGACCCAGTACTTC. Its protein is CASSVRIDNYQETQYF.

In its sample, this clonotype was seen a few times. This chain's CDR3 is CASSQAGSSYNEQFF. The CDR3 DNA is TGTGCCAGCAGCCAAGCGGGGAGCTCCTACAATGAGCAGTTCTTC. The rearrangement uses TRBV4-2 and TRBJ2-1; tentatively, D is TRBD2 (5 bases). The CDR3 is 15 amino acids. CDR1 is LGHNA, CDR2 YNFKEQ, per germline. V gave up 1 base and J gave up 0 bases, with 7 bases separating them.

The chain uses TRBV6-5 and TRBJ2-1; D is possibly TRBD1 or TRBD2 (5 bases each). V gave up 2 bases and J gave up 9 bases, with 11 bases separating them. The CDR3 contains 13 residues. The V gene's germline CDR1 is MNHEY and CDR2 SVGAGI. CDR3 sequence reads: CASSYVGDGEQFF. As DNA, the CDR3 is TGTGCCAGCAGTTACGTTGGGGACGGTGAGCAGTTCTTC.

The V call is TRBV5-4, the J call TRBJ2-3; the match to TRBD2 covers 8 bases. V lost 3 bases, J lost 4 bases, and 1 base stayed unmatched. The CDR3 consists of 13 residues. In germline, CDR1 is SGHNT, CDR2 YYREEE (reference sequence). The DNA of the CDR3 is TGTGCCAGCAGCTGGGGACTAGCAGATACGCAGTATTTT. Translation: CASSWGLADTQYF.

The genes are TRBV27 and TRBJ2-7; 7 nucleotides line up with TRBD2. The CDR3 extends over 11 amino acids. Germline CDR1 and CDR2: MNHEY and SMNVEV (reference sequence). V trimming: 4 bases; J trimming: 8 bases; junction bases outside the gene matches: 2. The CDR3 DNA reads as TGTGCCAGCAGTTCCGGGGGGAAGCAGTACTTC. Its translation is CASSSGGKQYF.

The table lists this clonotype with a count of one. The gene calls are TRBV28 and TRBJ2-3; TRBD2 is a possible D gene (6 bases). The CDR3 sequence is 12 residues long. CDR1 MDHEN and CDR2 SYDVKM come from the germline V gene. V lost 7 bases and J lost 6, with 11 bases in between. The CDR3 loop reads CASTGSWDTQYF. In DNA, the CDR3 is TGTGCCAGCACCGGGAGTTGGGATACGCAGTATTTT.

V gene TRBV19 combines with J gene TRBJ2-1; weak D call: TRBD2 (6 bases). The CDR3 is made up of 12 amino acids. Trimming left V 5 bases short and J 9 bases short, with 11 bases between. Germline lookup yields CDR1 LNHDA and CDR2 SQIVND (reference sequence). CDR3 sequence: CASSGGPGEQFF. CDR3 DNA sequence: TGTGCCAGTAGTGGAGGGCCCGGTGAGCAGTTCTTC.

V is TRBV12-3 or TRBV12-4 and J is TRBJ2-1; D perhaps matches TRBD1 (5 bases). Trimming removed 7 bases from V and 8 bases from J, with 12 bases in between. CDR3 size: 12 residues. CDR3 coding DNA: TGTGCCAGCACCATTAAAGGGGATGAGCAGTTCTTC. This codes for CASTIKGDEQFF.

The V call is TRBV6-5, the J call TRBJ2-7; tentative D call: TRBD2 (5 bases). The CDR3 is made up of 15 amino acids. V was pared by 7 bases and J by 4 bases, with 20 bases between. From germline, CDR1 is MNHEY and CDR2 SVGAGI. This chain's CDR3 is CASTHTRTPPYEQYF. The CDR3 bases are TGTGCCAGCACCCACACGAGGACTCCCCCTTACGAGCAGTACTTC.

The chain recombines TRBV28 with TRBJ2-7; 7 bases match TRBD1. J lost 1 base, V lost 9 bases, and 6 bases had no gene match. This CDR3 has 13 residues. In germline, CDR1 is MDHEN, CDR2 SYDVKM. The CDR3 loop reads CASQGDISYEQYF. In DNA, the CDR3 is TGTGCCAGTCAGGGGGACATTTCCTACGAGCAGTACTTC.

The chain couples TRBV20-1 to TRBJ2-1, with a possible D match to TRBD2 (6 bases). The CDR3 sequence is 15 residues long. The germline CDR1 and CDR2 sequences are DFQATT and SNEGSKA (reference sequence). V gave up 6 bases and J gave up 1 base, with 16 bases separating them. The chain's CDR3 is CSAPGLQGSYNEQFF. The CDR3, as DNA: TGCAGTGCCCCGGGACTCCAAGGGTCCTACAATGAGCAGTTCTTC.

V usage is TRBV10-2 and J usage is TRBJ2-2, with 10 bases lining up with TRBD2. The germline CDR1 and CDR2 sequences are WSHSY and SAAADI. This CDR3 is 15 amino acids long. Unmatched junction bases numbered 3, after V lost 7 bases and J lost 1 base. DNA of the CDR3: TGCGCCAGCAAAGGACTAGCGGAGAACACCGGGGAGCTGTTTTTT. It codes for CASKGLAENTGELFF.

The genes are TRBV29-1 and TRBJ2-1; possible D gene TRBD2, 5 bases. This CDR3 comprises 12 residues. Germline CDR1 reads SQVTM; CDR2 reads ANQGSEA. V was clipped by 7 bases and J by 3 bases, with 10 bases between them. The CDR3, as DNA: TGCAGCGCCGAAGGAGGCTACAATGAGCAGTTCTTC. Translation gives CSAEGGYNEQFF.

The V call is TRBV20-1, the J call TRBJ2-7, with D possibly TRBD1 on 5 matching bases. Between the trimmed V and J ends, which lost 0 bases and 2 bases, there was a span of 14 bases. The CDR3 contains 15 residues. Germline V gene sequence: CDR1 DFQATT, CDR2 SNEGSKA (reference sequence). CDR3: CSARERTSPTYEQYF. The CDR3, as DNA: TGCAGTGCTAGAGAGCGGACATCACCCACCTACGAGCAGTACTTC.

Here the CDR3 reads CASSVAVTGGAGELFF. DNA for the CDR3: TGTGCCAGCAGCGTAGCTGTGACAGGGGGAGCCGGGGAGCTGTTTTTT. The gene calls are TRBV9 and TRBJ2-2; 9 bases are shared with TRBD1. Germline assignment: CDR1 SGDLS and CDR2 YYNGEE. Trimming removed 0 bases from V and 6 bases from J; junction bases left unmatched: 6. This CDR3 contains 16 residues.

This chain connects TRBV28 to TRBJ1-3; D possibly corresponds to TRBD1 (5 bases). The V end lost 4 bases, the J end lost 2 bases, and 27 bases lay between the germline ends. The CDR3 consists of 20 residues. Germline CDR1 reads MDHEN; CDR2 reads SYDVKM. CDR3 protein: CASSSYLVQEALFPGNTIYF. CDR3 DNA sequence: TGTGCCAGCAGTTCATATTTGGTACAGGAGGCCCTCTTTCCTGGAAACACCATATATTTT.

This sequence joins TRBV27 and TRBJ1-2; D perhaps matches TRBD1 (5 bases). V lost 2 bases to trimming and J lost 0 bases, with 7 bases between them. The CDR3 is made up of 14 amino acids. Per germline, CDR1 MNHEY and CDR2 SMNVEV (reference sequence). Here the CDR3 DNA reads TGTGCCAGCAGTTTAATGGGGGCTAACTATGGCTACACCTTC. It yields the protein CASSLMGANYGYTF.

CDR3 region: CASGTGPEQFF. The CDR3 DNA follows: TGTGCTAGTGGCACCGGGCCCGAGCAGTTCTTC. The rearrangement uses TRBV12-5 and TRBJ2-1; D call uncertain. Germline V lookup: CDR1 LGHNT, CDR2 FRNRAP. This CDR3 region has 11 residues. The V end was cut by 6 bases, the J end by 10 bases, with 10 bases between.

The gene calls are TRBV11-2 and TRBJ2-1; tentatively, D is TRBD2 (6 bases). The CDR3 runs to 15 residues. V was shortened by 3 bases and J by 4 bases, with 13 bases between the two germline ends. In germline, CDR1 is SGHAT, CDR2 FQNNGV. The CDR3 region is CASSLSPGVYNEQFF. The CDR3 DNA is TGTGCCAGCAGCTTGTCCCCGGGGGTGTACAATGAGCAGTTCTTC.

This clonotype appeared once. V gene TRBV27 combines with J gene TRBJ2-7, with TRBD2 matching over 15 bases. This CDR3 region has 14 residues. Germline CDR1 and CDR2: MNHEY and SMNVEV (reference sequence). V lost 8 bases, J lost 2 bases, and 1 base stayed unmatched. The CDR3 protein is CASGLAGGPYEQYF. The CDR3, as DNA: TGTGCCAGCGGACTAGCGGGAGGGCCCTACGAGCAGTACTTC.

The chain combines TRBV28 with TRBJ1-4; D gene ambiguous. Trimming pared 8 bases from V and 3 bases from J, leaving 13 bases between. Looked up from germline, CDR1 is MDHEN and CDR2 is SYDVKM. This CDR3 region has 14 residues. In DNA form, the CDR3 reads TGTGCCAGCCAAGGACGGTCCTCTAATGAAAAACTGTTTTTT. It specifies CASQGRSSNEKLFF.

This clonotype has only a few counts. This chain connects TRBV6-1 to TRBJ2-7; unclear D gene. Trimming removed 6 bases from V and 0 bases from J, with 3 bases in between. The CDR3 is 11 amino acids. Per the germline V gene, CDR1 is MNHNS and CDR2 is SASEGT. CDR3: CASRDSYEQYF. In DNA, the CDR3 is TGTGCCAGCAGAGACTCCTACGAGCAGTACTTC.

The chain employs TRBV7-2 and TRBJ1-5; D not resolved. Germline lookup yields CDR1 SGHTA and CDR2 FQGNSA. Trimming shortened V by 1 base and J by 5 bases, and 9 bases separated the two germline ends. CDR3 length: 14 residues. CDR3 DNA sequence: TGTGCCAGCAGCTTAGGATGGACGGATCAGCCCCAGCATTTT. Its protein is CASSLGWTDQPQHF.

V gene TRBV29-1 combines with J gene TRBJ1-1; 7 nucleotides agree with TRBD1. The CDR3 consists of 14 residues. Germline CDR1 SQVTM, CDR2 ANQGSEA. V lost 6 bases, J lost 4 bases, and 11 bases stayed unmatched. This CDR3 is CSVDTGAGFTEAFF. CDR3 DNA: TGCAGCGTCGATACAGGGGCGGGGTTCACTGAAGCTTTCTTT. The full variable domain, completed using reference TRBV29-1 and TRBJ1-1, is SAVISQKPSRDICQRGTSLTIQCQVDSQVTMMFWYRQQPGQSLTLIATANQGSEATYESGFVIDKFPISRPNLTFSTLTVSNMSPEDSSIYLCSVDTGAGFTEAFFGQGTRLTVV.